This T cell receptor beta chain was sequenced during a study of T cells in Graves' hyperthyroidism and ophthalmopathy. Turning to the study itself: Peripheral blood collection took place at initial diagnosis, before any treatment.

Amplification yielded TCR beta CDR3 regions, with RNA transcripts as the source. With the HTBI primer set, the TCR CDR3 went through a first round of RT-PCR. From the multiplex PCR reads, TCRdb called clonotypes with MiXCR, one entry per CDR3 protein. The sample yields about 420,000 distinct CDR3 sequences, about a sixth seen once. Stable hyperthyroidism: no ophthalmopathy progression over 18 months of follow-up. The CDR3 spans 18 residues. J gave up 2 bases and V 1 base, and 8 bases lay outside the gene matches. In germline, CDR1 is MNHEY, CDR2 SMNVEV (reference sequence). The J gene is TRBJ2-6, the V gene TRBV27, with 7 bases identical to TRBD1. Sample: blood. The TCR originated in a woman between 18 and 30 years old with Graves' hyperthyroidism. CDR3 residues: CASSLFGDRVAGANVLTF. CDR3 in DNA: TGTGCCAGCAGTTTATTTGGTGACAGGGTTGCTGGGGCCAACGTCCTGACTTTC.